The 17 T cell receptor beta chains reported below all come from one sample, sequenced in a study of early T cells in non-severe SARS-CoV-2 infection. Using its own MiXCR run on the 5' RACE reads, TCRdb lists one record per CDR3 protein. The sample records more than 75,000 distinct CDR3 sequences, over 10% being singletons. The sample comprised whole blood. All receptors come from an adult who was a healthcare worker with PCR-confirmed SARS-CoV-2 infection or an uninfected control (not recorded which).

This clonotype was recorded many times. This rearrangement joins TRBV18 to TRBJ2-3; D remains unclear. CDR1 KGHSH and CDR2 LQKENI come from the germline V gene. This CDR3 has 13 residues. Trimming pared 5 bases from V and 6 bases from J, leaving 12 bases between. CDR3 bases: TGTGCCAGCTCAGGCCCTACTAAGGATACGCAGTATTTT. It translates to CASSGPTKDTQYF.

Many counts were recorded for this clonotype. The chain employs TRBV25-1 and TRBJ1-4; D unresolved. Germline CDR1 and CDR2: MGHDK and SYGVNS. The CDR3 totals 14 residues. V was shortened by 4 bases and J by 9 bases, with 15 bases between the two germline ends. The CDR3 bases are TGTGCCAGCAGTGGAGACGGTTTGGGGAAAAAACTGTTTTTT. Its translation: CASSGDGLGKKLFF. The whole variable domain, filled in from reference TRBV25-1 and TRBJ1-4, reads EADIYQTPRYLVIGTGKKITLECSQTMGHDKMYWYQQDPGMELHLIHYSYGVNSTEKGDLSSESTVSRIRTEHFPLTLESARPSHTSQYLCASSGDGLGKKLFFGSGTQLSVL.

The table lists this clonotype with many counts. The chain recombines TRBV11-2 with TRBJ1-5, with D unclear. CDR1 and CDR2 from the germline V gene are SGHAT and FQNNGV. The CDR3 consists of 13 residues. Trimming removed 4 bases from V and 5 bases from J, with 9 bases in between. The CDR3 loop is CASSSIEDQPQHF. CDR3 DNA sequence: TGTGCCAGCAGCTCTATCGAGGATCAGCCCCAGCATTTT.

A few counts support this clonotype. This sequence joins TRBV2 and TRBJ2-2, with TRBD1 as a possible D gene (6 bases). The V gene lost 7 bases and the J gene lost 0 bases, with 15 bases spanning the gap. The CDR3 loop spans 16 amino acids. The germline CDR1 and CDR2 sequences are SNHLY and FYNNEI. The CDR3 region has the DNA TGTGCCAGCACCAGACAAGGACAGACGAACACCGGGGAGCTGTTTTTT. It is translated as CASTRQGQTNTGELFF.

CDR3 nucleotide sequence: TGTGCCAGCAGCCCCTCCCGGGACAGGTCCTACGAGCAGTACTTC. Translation gives CASSPSRDRSYEQYF. The V and J genes are TRBV3-1 and TRBJ2-7; TRBD1 matches 8 bases. In germline, CDR1 is LGHDT, CDR2 YNNKEL (reference sequence). The CDR3 runs to 15 residues. V lost 4 bases, J lost 1 base, and 6 bases stayed unmatched.

This clonotype was seen more than once but under ten times. This rearrangement joins TRBV18 to TRBJ2-7; D might be TRBD1 (5 bases). In germline, CDR1 is KGHSH, CDR2 LQKENI. The V end lost 0 bases, the J end lost 1 base, and 13 bases lay between the germline ends. The CDR3 is 16 amino acids. The CDR3 here is CASSPPRSPGSYEQYF. As DNA, the CDR3 is TGTGCCAGCTCACCACCTAGATCCCCAGGGTCCTACGAGCAGTACTTC.

The rearrangement joins TRBV12-3 or TRBV12-4 to TRBJ2-1; D is undetermined. This CDR3 is built from 15 residues. The V gene lost 6 bases and the J gene lost 0 bases, with 12 bases spanning the gap. The CDR3 protein is CASSPTASSYNEQFF. The CDR3 DNA reads TGTGCCAGCAGCCCGACTGCGAGCTCCTACAATGAGCAGTTCTTC.

This chain uses TRBV12-5 with TRBJ2-2, with 7 nucleotides matching TRBD1. The V and J ends lost 2 bases and 1 base, in that order; junction bases with no gene match: 10. Germline V CDR1 and CDR2: LGHNT, FRNRAP. CDR3 length: 18 residues. The CDR3 sequence: CASGLTRTGDVNTGELFF. The CDR3 DNA reads as TGTGCTAGTGGTTTGACGCGCACAGGGGACGTGAACACCGGGGAGCTGTTTTTT.

This clonotype has only a few counts. This rearrangement joins TRBV7-9 to TRBJ2-5, with TRBD1 matching over 10 bases. This CDR3 has 16 amino acids. Germline V lookup: CDR1 SEHNR, CDR2 FQNEAQ (reference sequence). With V trimmed by 3 bases and J by 0 bases, 4 bases remained unmatched. CDR3 coding DNA: TGTGCCAGCAGCTTCATCGGGACAGGGGACCAAGAGACCCAGTACTTC. Its translation: CASSFIGTGDQETQYF.

This clonotype was observed a handful of times. The DNA for the CDR3 is TGTGCCAGCAGCAAGGGCCTCATCTACGAGCAGTACTTC. Residues: CASSKGLIYEQYF. This chain uses TRBV3-1 with TRBJ2-7; D uncertain. The CDR3 sequence is 13 residues long. V lost 5 bases and J lost 3, with 11 bases in between. Per germline, CDR1 LGHDT and CDR2 YNNKEL (reference sequence).

This clonotype has more than one count but fewer than ten. The gene calls are TRBV18 and TRBJ1-1; D gene ambiguous. The CDR3 runs to 13 residues. Germline assignment: CDR1 KGHSH and CDR2 LQKENI. Trimming took 2 bases from V and 7 from J, leaving 11 bases between them. Here the CDR3 reads CASSPLVGDEAFF. The CDR3 DNA follows: TGTGCCAGCTCACCATTGGTTGGAGATGAAGCTTTCTTT.

The gene calls are TRBV7-3 and TRBJ2-1; 8 bases agree with TRBD1. Germline-derived CDR1 and CDR2 are SGHTA and FQGTGA. This CDR3 contains 15 residues. Unmatched junction bases numbered 3, after V lost 2 bases and J lost 3 bases. CDR3 region: CASSLRQGFYNEQFF. The DNA for the CDR3 is TGTGCCAGCAGCTTACGACAGGGGTTCTACAATGAGCAGTTCTTC. The full variable domain, rest sourced from reference TRBV7-3 and TRBJ2-1, is GAGVSQTPSNKVTEKGKYVELRCDPISGHTALYWYRQSLGQGPEFLIYFQGTGAADDSGLPNDRFFAVRPEGSVSTLKIQRTERGDSAVYLCASSLRQGFYNEQFFGPGTRLTVL.

V gene TRBV20-1 combines with J gene TRBJ1-4; D may be TRBD1 (5 bases). CDR3 length equals 14 residues. Trimming cost V 3 bases and J 4 bases, with 12 bases left between them. CDR1 DFQATT and CDR2 SNEGSKA come from the germline V gene (reference sequence). The CDR3 bases are TGCAGTGCTAGTCCCCAGGGATATAATGAAAAACTGTTTTTT. Translation gives CSASPQGYNEKLFF.

This clonotype was observed a single time. V and J are TRBV5-5 and TRBJ2-3, with 7 bases that match TRBD1. J lost 2 bases, V lost 3 bases, and 9 bases had no gene match. CDR1 and CDR2 (germline): SGHKS, YYEKEE (reference sequence). This CDR3 is built from 16 residues. This chain's CDR3 is CASSSLTGSPTDTQYF. The CDR3 coding sequence is TGTGCCAGCAGCTCACTGACAGGGAGTCCCACAGATACGCAGTATTTT.

This clonotype appeared many times. The chain has TRBV7-9 and TRBJ1-1; 7 bases align to TRBD1. From germline, CDR1 is SEHNR and CDR2 FQNEAQ (reference sequence). The CDR3 spans 15 residues. The ends lost 5 bases at V and 0 bases at J; junction bases unmatched: 6. This CDR3 is CASSPQGIMNTEAFF. Written as DNA, the CDR3 is TGTGCCAGCAGCCCACAGGGGATAATGAACACTGAAGCTTTCTTT.

The V gene is TRBV20-1, the J gene TRBJ2-7; D perhaps matches TRBD2 (6 bases). The CDR3 covers 15 residues. V was shortened by 1 base and J by 2 bases, with 15 bases between the two germline ends. CDR1 is DFQATT, CDR2 SNEGSKA, per germline (reference sequence). This chain's CDR3 is CSARGLGTGTYEQYF. The CDR3 DNA sequence: TGCAGTGCTAGAGGTTTGGGGACTGGGACCTACGAGCAGTACTTC.

The chain links TRBV29-1 to TRBJ2-3; D gene unclear. The CDR3 consists of 13 residues. In germline, CDR1 is SQVTM, CDR2 ANQGSEA. Trimming left V 3 bases short and J 2 bases short, with 9 bases between. Here the CDR3 DNA reads TGCAGCGTTGAGCACAGCAACACAGATACGCAGTATTTT. It codes for CSVEHSNTDTQYF.